Listed below are T cell receptor beta chains from one sample, sequenced in a study of shared clonotypes between healthy human individuals. Assay: immunoSEQ multiplex PCR; the TCRdb copy retains only in-frame clones and omits some. The sample has roughly 320,000 clones, around nine tenths seen once. The sequenced sample was memory CD8+ T cells sorted from blood. Every receptor here comes from a man younger than 35 in good health. The CDR3 runs from the conserved cysteine through the conserved F or W. Each record gives: V gene, D gene, J gene, clone size, CDR3 protein, CDR3 DNA. The D gene is left open where the match is weak. Some rows mark clone size as missing; the rest say once, few, many or name a class of expanded clone.

TRBV9	-	TRBJ1-6	few	CASSVGRPGNSPLHF	TGTGCCAGCAGCGTAGGACGGCCAGGGAATTCACCCCTCCACTTT
TRBV5-4	-	TRBJ2-1	-	CASSFGNNEQFF	TGTGCCAGCAGCTTCGGGAACAATGAGCAGTTCTTC
TRBV11-1	TRBD2	TRBJ2-3	-	CASSLYGGAEDTQYF	TGTGCCAGCAGCTTATACGGGGGGGCCGAAGATACGCAGTATTTT
TRBV9	TRBD2	TRBJ2-1	-	CASSEEAGVYNEQFF	TGTGCCAGCAGCGAAGAAGCGGGAGTTTACAATGAGCAGTTCTTC
TRBV2	-	TRBJ1-5	-	CASSEGLQNQPQHF	TGTGCCAGCAGTGAAGGGCTCCAAAATCAGCCCCAGCATTTT
TRBV5-6	-	TRBJ1-6	-	CASSLDQGYNSPLHF	TGTGCCAGCAGCTTGGATCAGGGGTATAATTCACCCCTCCACTTT
TRBV27	-	TRBJ1-1	-	CASSLSEGNTEAFF	TGTGCCAGCAGTTTATCGGAGGGAAACACTGAAGCTTTCTTT
TRBV7-8	-	TRBJ2-7	-	CASSLGGDPLYEQYF	TGTGCCAGCAGCTTAGGGGGGGACCCCCTCTACGAGCAGTACTTC
TRBV10-2	-	TRBJ1-1	large	CASSVSTLGGSQRSEAFF	TGCGCCAGCAGTGTTTCTACGCTAGGAGGAAGCCAAAGATCTGAAGCTTTCTTT
TRBV7-6	TRBD1	TRBJ2-3	-	CASSLAGGIDTQYF	TGTGCCAGCAGCTTGGCAGGGGGCATCGATACGCAGTATTTT
TRBV13	-	TRBJ2-1	-	CASSSGTNEYNEQFF	TGTGCCAGCAGCTCGGGGACAAATGAGTACAATGAGCAGTTCTTC
TRBV18	-	TRBJ1-1	-	CASSPINGMNTEAFF	TGTGCCAGCTCACCAATCAACGGAATGAACACTGAAGCTTTCTTT
TRBV6-1	-	TRBJ1-6	-	CASRGPTGGSPLHF	TGTGCCAGCAGGGGACCGACCGGAGGGTCACCCCTCCACTTT
TRBV10-3	-	TRBJ1-1	-	CAISDSWPEAFF	TGTGCCATCAGTGATAGCTGGCCTGAAGCTTTCTTT
TRBV7-8	TRBD2	TRBJ2-7	-	CASSPLRGDRTSRF	TGTGCCAGCAGCCCCCTCCGAGGGGACCGGACTAGCCGCTTC
TRBV7-2	TRBD2	TRBJ2-1	few	CASSLRTSGQSYNEQFF	TGTGCCAGCAGCTTACGGACTAGCGGGCAGTCCTACAATGAGCAGTTCTTC
TRBV5-1	-	TRBJ2-1	-	CASSLERIYYNEQFF	TGCGCCAGCAGCTTGGAGCGCATTTATTACAATGAGCAGTTCTTC
TRBV28	-	TRBJ2-3	-	CASMYPSSMVDTQYF	TGTGCCAGTATGTACCCGTCCTCAATGGTAGATACGCAGTATTTT
TRBV6-1	-	TRBJ2-7	-	CASRPLTDPTNVQYF	TGTGCCAGCAGACCATTGACGGACCCTACGAACGTGCAGTACTTC
TRBV19	TRBD1	TRBJ2-7	-	CASSISAGGDEQYF	TGTGCCAGTAGTATATCGGCAGGGGGCGACGAGCAGTACTTC
TRBV29-1	TRBD1	TRBJ2-1	-	CSVELMPGTEHNEQFF	TGCAGCGTCGAACTAATGCCCGGGACAGAGCACAATGAGCAGTTCTTC
TRBV29-1	TRBD1	TRBJ1-2	once	CSVWTGRNYGYTF	TGCAGCGTATGGACAGGGCGGAACTATGGCTACACCTTC
TRBV7-2	-	TRBJ1-2	few	CASSSSDYGYTF	TGTGCCAGCAGCTCATCTGACTATGGCTACACCTTC
TRBV5-1	TRBD2	TRBJ2-5	-	CASSWPERGEETQYF	TGCGCCAGCAGCTGGCCGGAGCGGGGGGAAGAGACCCAGTACTTC
TRBV4-1	-	TRBJ1-3	-	CASSQRESSGNTIYF	TGCGCCAGCAGCCAACGGGAGAGCTCTGGAAACACCATATATTTT
TRBV5-1	-	TRBJ2-5	-	CASSLVAREVQETQYF	TGCGCCAGCAGCTTGGTAGCCAGGGAGGTACAGGAGACCCAGTACTTC
TRBV15	-	TRBJ1-5	-	CATSRRTEHHQRPQHF	TGTGCCACCAGCAGACGGACAGAACACCATCAGCGGCCCCAGCATTTT
TRBV27	-	TRBJ1-6	-	CASSLGVQGRASPLHF	TGTGCCAGCAGTTTGGGGGTGCAGGGGAGGGCTTCACCCCTCCACTTT
TRBV19	TRBD1	TRBJ1-6	-	CASSPTGGNSPLHF	TGTGCCAGTAGTCCGACAGGGGGTAATTCACCCCTCCACTTT
TRBV5-5	-	TRBJ2-7	-	CASSLPAGDYEQYF	TGTGCCAGCAGCTTACCGGCGGGTGACTACGAGCAGTACTTC
TRBV7-2	-	TRBJ1-1	-	CASSLLNTEAFF	TGTGCCAGCAGCTTACTGAACACTGAAGCTTTCTTT
TRBV29-1	TRBD2	TRBJ2-7	once	CSVGSGGSEQYF	TGCAGCGTTGGGTCGGGAGGTTCTGAGCAGTACTTC
TRBV7-2	TRBD2	TRBJ2-5	-	CASSPPYLAGAETQYF	TGTGCCAGCAGCCCTCCGTATCTAGCGGGAGCTGAGACCCAGTACTTC
TRBV4-3	TRBD1	TRBJ2-2	once	CASSQDLGQGEAGELFF	TGCGCCAGCAGCCAAGATCTTGGACAGGGGGAGGCCGGGGAGCTGTTTTTT
TRBV10-3	-	TRBJ2-1	-	CAISPPTSSYNEQFF	TGTGCCATCAGCCCGCCAACCAGCTCCTACAATGAGCAGTTCTTC
TRBV5-1	-	TRBJ2-7	-	CASSFHRDPYEQYF	TGCGCCAGCAGCTTCCACAGGGACCCCTACGAGCAGTACTTC
TRBV27	-	TRBJ2-7	-	CASSLYPGDSSYEQYF	TGTGCCAGCAGTTTATACCCAGGGGATTCCTCCTACGAGCAGTACTTC
TRBV30	-	TRBJ2-7	-	CAWSVPRERSDEQYF	TGTGCCTGGAGTGTACCCCGGGAGAGGAGCGACGAGCAGTACTTC
TRBV5-6	-	TRBJ2-3	-	CASSGPAEYTDTQYF	TGTGCCAGCAGCGGACCGGCGGAGTACACAGATACGCAGTATTTT
TRBV6-6	TRBD1	TRBJ1-1	once	CASKRDSYTEAFF	TGTGCCAGCAAACGGGACAGTTACACTGAAGCTTTCTTT
TRBV11-2	-	TRBJ1-2	-	CASSPGRNYGYTF	TGTGCCAGCAGCCCGGGACGGAACTATGGCTACACCTTC
TRBV5-1	TRBD2	TRBJ2-7	-	CASSLGLAGTYEQYF	TGCGCCAGCAGCTTGGGACTAGCGGGGACCTACGAGCAGTACTTC
TRBV7-3	-	TRBJ1-6	-	CASSSEPNWNSPLHF	TGTGCCAGCAGCTCCGAGCCTAATTGGAATTCACCCCTCCACTTT
TRBV27	-	TRBJ2-2	-	CASSLVAGAGELFF	TGTGCCAGCAGTTTAGTGGCAGGCGCCGGGGAGCTGTTTTTT
TRBV4-1	-	TRBJ2-1	-	CASSLQIINEQFF	TGCGCCAGCAGCCTACAAATTATTAATGAGCAGTTCTTC
TRBV6-6	-	TRBJ2-4	-	CASSVTAAKNIQYF	TGTGCCAGCAGTGTGACTGCAGCCAAAAACATTCAGTACTTC
TRBV4-1	TRBD2	TRBJ2-2	-	CASSPSGGAAGELFF	TGCGCCAGCAGCCCAAGCGGGGGGGCCGCCGGGGAGCTGTTTTTT
TRBV12-5	-	TRBJ1-2	-	CASGLAKRHFYGYTF	TGTGCTAGTGGTTTGGCCAAAAGGCATTTCTATGGCTACACCTTC
TRBV11-2	-	TRBJ1-3	-	CASSLDPIYSGNTIYF	TGTGCCAGCAGCTTAGATCCGATTTACTCTGGAAACACCATATATTTT
TRBV9	-	TRBJ2-3	-	CASSVEPGLTDTQYF	TGTGCCAGCAGCGTAGAGCCGGGCCTCACAGATACGCAGTATTTT
TRBV7-8	-	TRBJ1-2	-	CASSVGESNYGYTF	TGTGCCAGCAGCGTAGGAGAGTCCAACTATGGCTACACCTTC
TRBV27	-	TRBJ2-1	-	CASSLLGNNEQFF	TGTGCCAGCAGTTTACTTGGAAACAATGAGCAGTTCTTC
TRBV11-2	-	TRBJ2-5	-	CASSLATETQYF	TGTGCCAGCAGCTTAGCGACAGAGACCCAGTACTTC